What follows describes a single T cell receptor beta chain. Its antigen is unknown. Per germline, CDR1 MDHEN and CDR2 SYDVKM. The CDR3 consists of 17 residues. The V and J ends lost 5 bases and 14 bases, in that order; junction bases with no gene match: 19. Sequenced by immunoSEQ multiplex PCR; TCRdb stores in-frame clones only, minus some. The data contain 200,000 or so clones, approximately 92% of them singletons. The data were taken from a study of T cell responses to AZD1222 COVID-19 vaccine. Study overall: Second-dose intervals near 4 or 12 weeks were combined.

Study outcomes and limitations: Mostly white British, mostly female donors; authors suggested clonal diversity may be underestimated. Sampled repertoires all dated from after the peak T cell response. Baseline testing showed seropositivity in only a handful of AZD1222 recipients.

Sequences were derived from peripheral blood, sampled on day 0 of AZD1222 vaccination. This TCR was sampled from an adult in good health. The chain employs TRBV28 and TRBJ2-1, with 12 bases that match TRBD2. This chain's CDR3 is CASSRGGTSGGPSREFF. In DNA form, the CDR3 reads TGTGCCAGCAGTCGCGGAGGCACTAGCGGGGGGCCTTCCCGCGAGTTCTTC.